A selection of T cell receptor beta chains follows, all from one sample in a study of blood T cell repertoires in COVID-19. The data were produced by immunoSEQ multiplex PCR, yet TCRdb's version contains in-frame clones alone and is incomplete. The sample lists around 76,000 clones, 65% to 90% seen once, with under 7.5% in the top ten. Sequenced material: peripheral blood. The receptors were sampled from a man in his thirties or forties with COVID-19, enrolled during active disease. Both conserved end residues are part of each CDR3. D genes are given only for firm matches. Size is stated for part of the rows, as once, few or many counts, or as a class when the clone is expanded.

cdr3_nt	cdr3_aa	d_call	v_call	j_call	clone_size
TGTGCCAGCAGCTTAGGGACAGAGCTGATCTATGGCTACACCTTC	CASSLGTELIYGYTF	TRBD1	TRBV5-8	TRBJ1-2	-
TGTGCCAGCAGCGTCAGCGGGGCCCTCACGACTGGAAACACCATATATTTT	CASSVSGALTTGNTIYF	-	TRBV9	TRBJ1-3	-
TGTGCCAGCAGCGTAAGCGGGAGGGTCGGAGAGACCCAGTACTTC	CASSVSGRVGETQYF	TRBD2	TRBV9	TRBJ2-5	-
TGTGCCAGCAGCTCCTGGGAAGGGGGTGGGGCAGATACGCAGTATTTT	CASSSWEGGGADTQYF	-	TRBV7-9	TRBJ2-3	once
TGTGCCAGCAGCCCAGGCGACAGTAGCAATCAGCCCCAGCATTTT	CASSPGDSSNQPQHF	-	TRBV7-6	TRBJ1-5	few
TGTGCCAGCAACCCTTCGGGGTCCTATGGCTACACCTTC	CASNPSGSYGYTF	-	TRBV28	TRBJ1-2	-
TGTGCCAGCAGCCAAGATTGGGAGCGGCTCCCCCACGAGCAGTACTTC	CASSQDWERLPHEQYF	-	TRBV14	TRBJ2-7	-
TGTGCCAGCAGTTACTCGGGACTAGCGGGAGGCGAACAGTTCTTC	CASSYSGLAGGEQFF	TRBD2	TRBV6-5	TRBJ2-1	-
TGTGCCAGTTTAACAGTTCTCTACACTGAAGCTTTCTTT	CASLTVLYTEAFF	-	TRBV2	TRBJ1-1	-
TGTGCCAGCAGTTCGACGGAGAACTATGGCTACACCTTC	CASSSTENYGYTF	-	TRBV28	TRBJ1-2	-
TGTGCCACCAACAGGGGGGGACTTGAAGCTTTCTTT	CATNRGGLEAFF	TRBD1	TRBV28	TRBJ1-1	-
TGTGCCAGCAGCGCACAGGGGAGCATTGTCCAGCCCCAGCATTTT	CASSAQGSIVQPQHF	TRBD1	TRBV7-2	TRBJ1-5	once
TGCAGTGCTAGGGCCTCAGGCTACACCTTC	CSARASGYTF	-	TRBV20-1	TRBJ1-2	-
TGTGCCAGCACGCGGACACTCTACAATGAGCAGTTCTTC	CASTRTLYNEQFF	-	TRBV6-5	TRBJ2-1	-
TGTGCTAGTGGTACCAGTCAGGGCCGAAATGAGCAGTTCTTC	CASGTSQGRNEQFF	-	TRBV12-5	TRBJ2-1	-
TGTGCCAGCCAGGGGGTTAGCAATCAGCCCCAGCATTTT	CASQGVSNQPQHF	TRBD1	TRBV2	TRBJ1-5	-
TGTGCCAGTACTCGAAAACGGGATGGGAATGAAAAACTGTTTTTT	CASTRKRDGNEKLFF	-	TRBV19	TRBJ1-4	-
TGTGCCATCAGTGAGCCTGTCATGGAGACGGGGGGCTACACCTTC	CAISEPVMETGGYTF	-	TRBV10-3	TRBJ1-2	-
TGTGCCTGGAGCGACCCGGGACAGACTTCGAACACTGAAGCTTTCTTT	CAWSDPGQTSNTEAFF	TRBD1	TRBV30	TRBJ1-1	few
TGTGCCAGCAGCGCTACACCCGGACTAGGAGGTGAAAAACTGTTTTTT	CASSATPGLGGEKLFF	-	TRBV9	TRBJ1-4	-
TGTGCCAGCAGCTTAGCCGGGACAGTCACCTCTGGAAACACCATATATTTT	CASSLAGTVTSGNTIYF	TRBD1	TRBV7-2	TRBJ1-3	-
TGTGCCAGCAGCTCTCGACAGGGGGCGAATTCACCCCTCCACTTT	CASSSRQGANSPLHF	TRBD1	TRBV7-2	TRBJ1-6	-
TGTGCCAGCAGCTTAGGGTTCGGGGACAGGGGGCGAGGTAATGAGCAGTTCTTC	CASSLGFGDRGRGNEQFF	TRBD1	TRBV7-9	TRBJ2-1	-
TGTGCCAGCAGTTCCATTACTCTAGCGGGAGTCGGTGGTGAGCAGTTCTTC	CASSSITLAGVGGEQFF	TRBD2	TRBV28	TRBJ2-1	-
TGTGCCAGCAGTTACTCGAGTGCAGGGGTCGGAGAGACCCAGTACTTC	CASSYSSAGVGETQYF	-	TRBV6-6	TRBJ2-5	-
TGTGCCAGTAGTCCGCCTGGACAGGGATACGAGCAGTACTTC	CASSPPGQGYEQYF	TRBD1	TRBV19	TRBJ2-7	few
TGTGCCAGCTCACCAGCGGGAGGGGAAGGAATCCGTAATGAGCAGTTCTTC	CASSPAGGEGIRNEQFF	TRBD2	TRBV18	TRBJ2-1	-
TGTGCCAGCAGCCAACTTTACGAGCAGTACTTC	CASSQLYEQYF	-	TRBV3-1/TRBV3-2	TRBJ2-7	once
TGTGCCATCAGTGTAGGGGGCAATGAGCAGTTCTTC	CAISVGGNEQFF	-	TRBV10-3	TRBJ2-1	-
TGCAGTGCTAGTGAACCTAATGGAAACACCATATATTTT	CSASEPNGNTIYF	-	TRBV20-1	TRBJ1-3	-
TGTGCCAGCAGCCCCCTAGCGGGAGGGCCCGATACGCAGTATTTT	CASSPLAGGPDTQYF	TRBD2	TRBV7-2	TRBJ2-3	-
TGTGCCAGCAGCCCTGGGGGCGCAACTAATGAAAAACTGTTTTTT	CASSPGGATNEKLFF	-	TRBV9	TRBJ1-4	once
TGTGCCAGCAGCTTCACAGGCCTCAAGGTCGACGAGCAGTACTTC	CASSFTGLKVDEQYF	-	TRBV7-2	TRBJ2-7	-
TGCGCCAGCAGCTTGGCCATGGGGGCGACCAATGAGCAGTTCTTC	CASSLAMGATNEQFF	-	TRBV5-1	TRBJ2-1	-
TGTGCCAGCAGCCTCTTTACTACTCGGGGGGCGAAAGCTTTCTTT	CASSLFTTRGAKAFF	-	TRBV7-9	TRBJ1-1	-
TGTGCCAGCAGCGACCCCAGGGGTACTGGGGCCAACGTCCTGACTTTC	CASSDPRGTGANVLTF	-	TRBV9	TRBJ2-6	-
TGTGCCAGCACCCCCCCGGGACTAGGATACAATGAGCAGTTCTTC	CASTPPGLGYNEQFF	TRBD2	TRBV9	TRBJ2-1	-
TGCGCCAGCAGTGACGGACAGGGGGCCGTCTACGAGCAGTACTTC	CASSDGQGAVYEQYF	TRBD1	TRBV10-1	TRBJ2-7	-
TGTGCCAGCAGCTTAGCACTGGACAGGGATTACGAGCAGTACTTC	CASSLALDRDYEQYF	TRBD1	TRBV7-2	TRBJ2-7	-
TGTGCCAGCAGCGTATTCGGGGGGTGGGACGAGCAGTACTTC	CASSVFGGWDEQYF	TRBD2	TRBV9	TRBJ2-7	-
TGTGCCAGCAGCCCTCAAGGACAGGGTTCGTCCTTCTACACCTTC	CASSPQGQGSSFYTF	TRBD1	TRBV16	TRBJ1-2	-
TGTGCCTGGACAAGGGGGTACACTGAAGCTTTCTTT	CAWTRGYTEAFF	-	TRBV30	TRBJ1-1	few
TGTGCCAGCAGCTTAGCGCTAGGGGACTTAACCTACGAGCAGTACTTC	CASSLALGDLTYEQYF	-	TRBV7-2	TRBJ2-7	-
TGTGCCAGTAGTTCGGGTGGGGGCCCCTACGAGCAGTACTTC	CASSSGGGPYEQYF	-	TRBV19	TRBJ2-7	-
TGTGTCGTTGGACAGGGGGCTTCCGGGGAGCTGTTTTTT	CVVGQGASGELFF	TRBD1	TRBV27	TRBJ2-2	-
TGTGCCAGCAGCCCTACGGCAGGGGGCCACACTGAAGCTTTCTTT	CASSPTAGGHTEAFF	TRBD1	TRBV9	TRBJ1-1	few
TGTGCCAGCAGCTTAGTCCAGCGGAGGTGGGGCTCTGGGGCCAACGTCCTGACTTTC	CASSLVQRRWGSGANVLTF	-	TRBV7-8	TRBJ2-6	-
TGTGCCAGCAGCCTACCGTTTACGAACACTGAAGCTTTCTTT	CASSLPFTNTEAFF	-	TRBV7-9	TRBJ1-1	few
TGTGCCAGCAGAGAGGACAGGGGAACCTACGAGCAGTACTTC	CASREDRGTYEQYF	TRBD1	TRBV28	TRBJ2-7	-
TGTGCCAGCAGTTACTCGACAGCCCCTAACTATGGCTACACCTTC	CASSYSTAPNYGYTF	-	TRBV6-5	TRBJ1-2	-
TGTGCCAGCAGTGAGGTGCGGGACGGGGCCACAGATACGCAGTATTTT	CASSEVRDGATDTQYF	-	TRBV6-4	TRBJ2-3	-
TGTGCCAGCAGTGGGGAAAGGGGTGGCTACAATGAGCAGTTCTTC	CASSGERGGYNEQFF	-	TRBV6-4	TRBJ2-1	-
TGTGCCAGTAGTCGACCGGGACAAAATAGCAATCAGCCCCAGCATTTT	CASSRPGQNSNQPQHF	-	TRBV19	TRBJ1-5	-
TGTGCCACCAGCAGAGGGGGACAGGAAGAGCAGTACTTC	CATSRGGQEEQYF	TRBD1	TRBV15	TRBJ2-7	-
TGTGCCAGCAGTCGTCGGACTAGCGGGATGAGGCTCGGCCAAGAGACCCAGTACTTC	CASSRRTSGMRLGQETQYF	TRBD2	TRBV27	TRBJ2-5	-
TGTGCCAGCAACGATGACAGGGGCGGAAACACCATATATTTT	CASNDDRGGNTIYF	TRBD1	TRBV11-2	TRBJ1-3	few
TGTGCCACCAGTGAAGGACAGGGGTTGATCTATGGCTACACCTTC	CATSEGQGLIYGYTF	TRBD1	TRBV24-1	TRBJ1-2	-
TGTGCCCGCCGGGGGGGGCCTGAGGGGGGAACCTATGGCTACACCTTC	CARRGGPEGGTYGYTF	-	TRBV28	TRBJ1-2	-
TGTGCCAGCAGTCCCGGGATGTACGAGCAGTACTTC	CASSPGMYEQYF	-	TRBV6-2/TRBV6-3	TRBJ2-7	-
TGTGCCAGCAGCTTAGTCCCCCAATCAGACTCCTATGGCTACACCTTC	CASSLVPQSDSYGYTF	-	TRBV7-2	TRBJ1-2	few